Detailed here is one T cell receptor beta chain. Its target is unknown. TCRdb passed the reads through MiXCR, listing each CDR3 protein once. The sample includes about 60,000 distinct CDR3 sequences, around 21% of them seen just once. The V segment lost 5 bases and the J segment 0 bases; nucleotides outside the gene matches: 15. CDR1 and CDR2 from the germline V gene are SGHVS and FNYEAQ. This CDR3 region has 18 residues. The data originate from a study of T cell repertoires in cytomegalovirus infection. Study-level information: Recently identified HLA-C-restricted and well-studied HLA-B-restricted CMV epitopes were used. Public TCR beta signatures indicated both CMV infection and matching HLA type.

Study results and limitations: There were carriers of CMV plus the relevant HLA, and cumulative public TCR beta family frequency identified them. What dominated the ex vivo response were HLA-C-restricted CMV-specific TCR beta clonotypes.

The sample here was CD8+ T cells from cultured PBMCs, taken from culture after CMV antigen stimulation. V is TRBV7-6 and J is TRBJ2-7; 8 bases fit TRBD2. This TCR came from a human donor in good health (CMV status not recorded). Some clones in this sample may be carry-over from other donors' samples. The CDR3 loop is CASSTPGVAGGTSYEQYF. CDR3 nucleotide sequence: TGTGCCAGCAGCACGCCCGGGGTTGCGGGGGGCACCTCCTACGAGCAGTACTTC.